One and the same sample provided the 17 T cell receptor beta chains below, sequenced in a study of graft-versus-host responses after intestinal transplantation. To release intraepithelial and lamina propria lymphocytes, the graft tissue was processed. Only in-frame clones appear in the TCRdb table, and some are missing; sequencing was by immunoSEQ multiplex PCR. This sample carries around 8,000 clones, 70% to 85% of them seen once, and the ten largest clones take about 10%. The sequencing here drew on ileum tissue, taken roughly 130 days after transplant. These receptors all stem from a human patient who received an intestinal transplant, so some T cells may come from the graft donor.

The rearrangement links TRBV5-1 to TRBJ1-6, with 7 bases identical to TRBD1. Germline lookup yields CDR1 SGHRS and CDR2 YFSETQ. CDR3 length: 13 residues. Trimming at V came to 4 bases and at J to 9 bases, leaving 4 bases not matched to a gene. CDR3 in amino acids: CASSDTGVSPLHF. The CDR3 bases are TGCGCCAGCAGCGACACAGGGGTTTCACCCCTCCACTTT.

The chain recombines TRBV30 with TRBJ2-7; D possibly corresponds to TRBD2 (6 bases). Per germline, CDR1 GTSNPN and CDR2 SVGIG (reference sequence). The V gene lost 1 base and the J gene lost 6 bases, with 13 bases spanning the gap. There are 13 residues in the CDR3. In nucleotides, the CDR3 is TGTGCCTGGAGTGGCGGCGGGGTGGGCGAGCAGTACTTC. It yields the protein CAWSGGGVGEQYF. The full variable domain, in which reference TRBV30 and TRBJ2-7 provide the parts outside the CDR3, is SQTIHQWPATLVQPVGSPLSLECTVEGTSNPNLYWYRQAAGRGLQLLFYSVGIGQISSEVPQNLSASRPQDRQFILSSKKLLLSDSGFYLCAWSGGGVGEQYFGPGTRLTVT.

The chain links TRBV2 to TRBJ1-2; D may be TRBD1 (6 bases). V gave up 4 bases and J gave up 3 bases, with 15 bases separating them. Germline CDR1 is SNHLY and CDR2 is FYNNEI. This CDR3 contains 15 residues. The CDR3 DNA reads TGTGCCAGCAGTGGGTTGGGGGGGCAGGACTATGGCTACACCTTC. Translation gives CASSGLGGQDYGYTF. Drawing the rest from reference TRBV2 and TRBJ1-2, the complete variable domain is EPEVTQTPSHQVTQMGQEVILRCVPISNHLYFYWYRQILGQKVEFLVSFYNNEISEKSEIFDDQFSVERPDGSNFTLKIRSTKLEDSAMYFCASSGLGGQDYGYTFGSGTRLTVV.

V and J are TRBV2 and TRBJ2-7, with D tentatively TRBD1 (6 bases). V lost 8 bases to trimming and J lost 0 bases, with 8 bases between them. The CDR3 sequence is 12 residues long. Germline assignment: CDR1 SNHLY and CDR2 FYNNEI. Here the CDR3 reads CASRQDSYEQYF. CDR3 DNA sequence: TGTGCCAGCCGACAGGACTCCTACGAGCAGTACTTC.

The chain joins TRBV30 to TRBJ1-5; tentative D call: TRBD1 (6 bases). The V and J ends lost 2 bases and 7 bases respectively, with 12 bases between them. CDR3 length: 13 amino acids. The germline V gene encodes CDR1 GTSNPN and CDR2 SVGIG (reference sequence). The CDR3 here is CAWSPRGGQPQHF. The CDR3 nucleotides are TGTGCCTGGAGTCCCAGGGGCGGACAGCCCCAGCATTTT.

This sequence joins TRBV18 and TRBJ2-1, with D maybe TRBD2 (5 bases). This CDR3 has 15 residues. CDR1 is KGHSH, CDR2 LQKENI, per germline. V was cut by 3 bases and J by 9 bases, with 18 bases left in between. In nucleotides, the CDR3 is TGTGCCAGCTCACCCCGAGAGGGTTTTTATGGTGAGCAGTTCTTC. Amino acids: CASSPREGFYGEQFF.

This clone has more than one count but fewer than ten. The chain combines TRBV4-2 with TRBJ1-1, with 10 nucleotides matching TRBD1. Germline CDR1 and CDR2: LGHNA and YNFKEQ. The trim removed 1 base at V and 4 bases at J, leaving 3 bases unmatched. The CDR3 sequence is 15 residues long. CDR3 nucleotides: TGTGCCAGCAGCCAAGTGACAGGGGGCGTCACTGAAGCTTTCTTT. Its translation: CASSQVTGGVTEAFF.

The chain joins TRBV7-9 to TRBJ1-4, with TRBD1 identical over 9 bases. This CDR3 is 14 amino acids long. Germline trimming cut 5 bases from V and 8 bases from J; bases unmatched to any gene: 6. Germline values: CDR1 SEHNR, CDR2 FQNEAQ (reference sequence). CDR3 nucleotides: TGTGCCAGCAGCCTACAGGGGGCCCGAGAAAAACTGTTTTTT. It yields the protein CASSLQGAREKLFF.

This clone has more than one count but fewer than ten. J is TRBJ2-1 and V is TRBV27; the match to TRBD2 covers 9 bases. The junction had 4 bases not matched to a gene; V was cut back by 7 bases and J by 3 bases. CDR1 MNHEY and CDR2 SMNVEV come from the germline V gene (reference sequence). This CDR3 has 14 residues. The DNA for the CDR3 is TGTGCCAGCAAAAATAGCGGGAGCTACAATGAGCAGTTCTTC. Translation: CASKNSGSYNEQFF.

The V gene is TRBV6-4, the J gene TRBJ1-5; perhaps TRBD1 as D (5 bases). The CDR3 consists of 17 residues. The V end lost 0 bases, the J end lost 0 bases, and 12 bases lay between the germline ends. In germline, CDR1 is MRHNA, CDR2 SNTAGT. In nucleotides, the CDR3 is TGTGCCAGCAGTGACTCAGGGGCTCTTAATAGCAATCAGCCCCAGCATTTT. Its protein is CASSDSGALNSNQPQHF.

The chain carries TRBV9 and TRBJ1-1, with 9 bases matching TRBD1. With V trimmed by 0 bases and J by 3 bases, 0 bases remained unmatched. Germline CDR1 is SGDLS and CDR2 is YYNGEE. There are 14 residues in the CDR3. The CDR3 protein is CASSVGTGDTEAFF. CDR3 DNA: TGTGCCAGCAGCGTAGGGACAGGGGACACTGAAGCTTTCTTT.

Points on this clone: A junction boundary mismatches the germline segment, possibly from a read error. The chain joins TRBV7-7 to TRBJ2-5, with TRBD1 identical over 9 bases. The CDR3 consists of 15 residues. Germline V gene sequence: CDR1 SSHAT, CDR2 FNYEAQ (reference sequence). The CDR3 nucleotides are TGTGCTAGCAGCATGGGACAGGGAAGGGGAGAGACCCAGTACTTC. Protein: CASSMGQGRGETQYF.

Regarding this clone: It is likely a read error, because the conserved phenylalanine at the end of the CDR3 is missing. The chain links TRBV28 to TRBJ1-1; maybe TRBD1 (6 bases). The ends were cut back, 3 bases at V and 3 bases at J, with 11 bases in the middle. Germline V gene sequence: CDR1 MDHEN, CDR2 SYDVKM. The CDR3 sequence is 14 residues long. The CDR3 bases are TGTGCCAGCAGTTTCTGGGGGCGGTACACTGAAGCTTTCCTT. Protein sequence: CASSFWGRYTEAFL.

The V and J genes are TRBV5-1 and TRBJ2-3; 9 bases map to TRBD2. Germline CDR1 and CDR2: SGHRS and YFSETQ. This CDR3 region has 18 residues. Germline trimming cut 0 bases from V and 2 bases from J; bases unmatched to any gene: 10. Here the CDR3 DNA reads TGCGCCAGCAGCTTGGAGGTAGCGGGGGCTCCGCTCACAGATACGCAGTATTTT. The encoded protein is CASSLEVAGAPLTDTQYF.

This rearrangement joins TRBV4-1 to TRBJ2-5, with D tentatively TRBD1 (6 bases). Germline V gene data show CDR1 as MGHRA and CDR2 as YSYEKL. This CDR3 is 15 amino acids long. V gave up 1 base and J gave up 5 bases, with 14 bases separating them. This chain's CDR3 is CASSQARSRGETQYF. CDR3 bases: TGCGCCAGCAGCCAAGCTCGGTCGAGGGGGGAGACCCAGTACTTC.

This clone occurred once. The DNA of the CDR3 is TGTGCCAGCTCACCTAGCCCGACAGGCAGCGATGAAAAACTGTTTTTT. It translates to CASSPSPTGSDEKLFF. The genes are TRBV18 and TRBJ1-4; possibly TRBD1 for D (6 bases). The CDR3 sequence is 16 residues long. The V and J ends lost 3 bases and 6 bases respectively, with 17 bases between them. Germline-derived CDR1 and CDR2 are KGHSH and LQKENI.

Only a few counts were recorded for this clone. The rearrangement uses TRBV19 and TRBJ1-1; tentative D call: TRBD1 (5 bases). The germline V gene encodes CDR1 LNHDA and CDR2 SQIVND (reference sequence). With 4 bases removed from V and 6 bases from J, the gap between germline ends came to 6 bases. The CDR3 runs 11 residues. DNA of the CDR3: TGTGCCAGTAGTAGGGGGGCTGAAGCTTTCTTT. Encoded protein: CASSRGAEAFF.